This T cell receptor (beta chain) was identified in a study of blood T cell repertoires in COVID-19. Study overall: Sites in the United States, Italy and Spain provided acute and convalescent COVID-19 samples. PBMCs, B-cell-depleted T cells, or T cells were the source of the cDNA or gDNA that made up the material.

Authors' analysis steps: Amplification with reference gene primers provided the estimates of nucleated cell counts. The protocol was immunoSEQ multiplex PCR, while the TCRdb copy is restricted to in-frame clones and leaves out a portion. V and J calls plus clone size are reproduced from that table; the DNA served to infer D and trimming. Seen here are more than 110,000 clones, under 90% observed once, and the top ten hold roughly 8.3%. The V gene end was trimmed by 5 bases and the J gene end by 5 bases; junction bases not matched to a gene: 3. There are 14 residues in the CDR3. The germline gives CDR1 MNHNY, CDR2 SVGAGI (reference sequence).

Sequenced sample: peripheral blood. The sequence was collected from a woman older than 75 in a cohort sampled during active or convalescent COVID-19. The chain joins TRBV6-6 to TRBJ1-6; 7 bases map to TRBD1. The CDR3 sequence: CASSGTGDNSPLHF. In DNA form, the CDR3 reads TGTGCCAGCAGTGGTACAGGGGATAATTCACCCCTCCACTTT.